The clone carrying this TCR beta chain was picked up many times. Its antigen remains unknown. This sample was included in a study of T-cell reconstitution after alpha-beta-depleted transplantation in children. The study's findings and limits: After one year, T-cell counts and TCRbeta diversity mostly came from new T cells. At around two months after transplant, the alpha-beta T cells were reportedly derived from several hundred expanded clones that came from non-depleted graft cells.

The TCRbeta library incorporated unique molecular identifiers. TCRdb recomputed calls from the PCR reads with MiXCR, one row per CDR3 protein. Here the sample spans tens of thousands of distinct CDR3 sequences, under 6% being singletons. This CDR3 spans 17 amino acids. The V end lost 2 bases, the J end lost 2 bases, and 16 bases lay between the germline ends. The germline CDR1 and CDR2 sequences are MNHEY and SMNVEV (reference sequence). This chain joins TRBV27 and TRBJ2-1, with D perhaps matching TRBD2 (6 bases). The TCR sequence derives from a female patient aged 2-15 years who had a stem cell transplant for aplastic anemia, so the T cells may come from the graft donor. The sequencing used PBMCs, mostly from graft donor cells, collected 60 days after TCRalphabeta/CD19-depleted stem cell transplant. The CDR3, as DNA: TGTGCCAGCAGTTTAAGGGTCAGGACTACAACCTACAATGAGCAGTTCTTC. Its protein product is CASSLRVRTTTYNEQFF.